This TCR beta chain derives from a study of blood T cell repertoires in COVID-19. On the study more broadly: T cells, B-cell-depleted T cells, or PBMCs supplied cDNA or gDNA.

Followed over time, Seattle patients had been enrolled while infection was active. The length of the CDR3 is 13 residues. Trimming took off 6 bases at V and 8 bases at J, with 11 bases between the two ends. The germline V gene encodes CDR1 SNHLY and CDR2 FYNNEI. Methods used by the authors: Estimation of nucleated cell counts was performed using reference gene primer amplification. Repertoires were generated with immunoSEQ multiplex PCR, while TCRdb's copy carries only in-frame clones and drops some. That table is the source of V, J and clone size, and D and trimming were worked out from the DNA. The repertoire has roughly 250,000 clones, more than 90% of them found once; the top ten carry roughly 2.7%.

Sequencing was done on a sample of peripheral blood. This TCR derives from a person under 30 with COVID-19, enrolled during active disease. The chain combines TRBV2 with TRBJ1-6; a possible D gene is TRBD1 (5 bases). CDR3 loop: CASSPDSYSPLHF. CDR3 sequence (DNA): TGTGCCAGCAGCCCCGACAGCTATTCACCCCTCCACTTT. The whole variable domain, filled in from reference TRBV2 and TRBJ1-6, reads EPEVTQTPSHQVTQMGQEVILRCVPISNHLYFYWYRQILGQKVEFLVSFYNNEISEKSEIFDDQFSVERPDGSNFTLKIRSTKLEDSAMYFCASSPDSYSPLHFGNGTRLTVT.